The 23 T cell receptor beta chains below were found in one sample sequenced in a study of blood T cell repertoires in COVID-19. The data were produced by immunoSEQ multiplex PCR, yet TCRdb's version contains in-frame clones alone and is incomplete. The sample has almost 250,000 clones; roughly 85% are singletons. Material for sequencing was PBMCs or T cells enriched from blood (not recorded which). Receptors originate from a woman in her forties or fifties with acute COVID-19.

A few counts support this clone. The rearrangement uses TRBV19 and TRBJ1-1, with 9 bases fitting TRBD1. J gave up 11 bases and V 3 bases, and 10 bases lay outside the gene matches. The CDR3 is 14 amino acids. Germline values: CDR1 LNHDA, CDR2 SQIVND (reference sequence). The CDR3 coding sequence is TGTGCCAGTAGTATTCCACAGGGGGCGATGAGGGCTTTCTTT. Encoded protein: CASSIPQGAMRAFF.

This clone was seen only once. This sequence joins TRBV30 and TRBJ1-2; D may be TRBD1 (5 bases). The V and J ends lost 4 bases and 7 bases respectively, with 16 bases between them. The CDR3 covers 13 residues. From germline, CDR1 is GTSNPN and CDR2 SVGIG (reference sequence). The CDR3 coding sequence is TGTGCCTGGACCTGGCAGGGAATCGGTGGCTACACCTTC. Amino acids: CAWTWQGIGGYTF.

The CDR3 nucleotides are TGTGCCAGCAGCCAATATGCGGGGAACACTGAAGCTTTCTTT. Protein: CASSQYAGNTEAFF. This chain joins TRBV16 and TRBJ1-1; unclear D gene. Germline loops: CDR1 KGHSY, CDR2 FQNENV. This CDR3 contains 14 residues. Trimming pared 1 base from V and 1 base from J, leaving 7 bases between.

The rearrangement links TRBV13 to TRBJ2-4; D perhaps matches TRBD1 (5 bases). This CDR3 comprises 16 residues. Germline V CDR1 and CDR2: PRHDT, FYEKMQ (reference sequence). The V and J ends lost 5 bases and 1 base respectively, with 15 bases between them. The CDR3 DNA sequence: TGTGCCAGCAGCCATAATTCTCAGGGTGCCAAAAACATTCAGTACTTC. Its protein is CASSHNSQGAKNIQYF.

This clone was seen a single time. The chain recombines TRBV6-2 or TRBV6-3 with TRBJ2-3; no clear D. The CDR3 totals 17 residues. Germline lookup yields CDR1 MNHEY and CDR2 SVGEGT. The germline V and J ends were trimmed by 2 bases and 0 bases, with 15 bases remaining between them. CDR3 DNA: TGTGCCAGCAGTTACGTAATGTCAGAATCTAGCACAGATACGCAGTATTTT. It specifies CASSYVMSESSTDTQYF.

The chain links TRBV30 to TRBJ2-7; D gene unclear. The CDR3 totals 13 residues. The germline gives CDR1 GTSNPN, CDR2 SVGIG (reference sequence). V lost 3 bases to trimming and J lost 1 base, with 10 bases between them. CDR3 residues: CAWSFRVSYEQYF. The CDR3 region has the DNA TGTGCCTGGAGCTTCCGGGTTTCCTACGAGCAGTACTTC.

The chain recombines TRBV7-9 with TRBJ2-5; D is unclear. The CDR3 runs 12 residues. The V end was cut by 1 base, the J end by 5 bases, with 5 bases between. CDR1 is SEHNR, CDR2 FQNEAQ, per germline (reference sequence). DNA for the CDR3: TGTGCCAGCAGCTTAGTTCCGGAGACCCAGTACTTC. It encodes CASSLVPETQYF.

Worth noting for this clone: An end of the junction differs from the germline gene, which may be a read error. The chain has TRBV7-3 and TRBJ2-1; 7 bases align to TRBD2. The CDR3 is 13 residues long. Per germline, CDR1 SGHTA and CDR2 FQGTGA. The CDR3 DNA reads TGTGCCAGCAGCTTAGGCGCTAGCGGCGGTATGGTCTTC. Protein product: CASSLGASGGMVF. The variable domain in full, with the rest retrieved from reference TRBV7-3 and TRBJ2-1, is GAGVSQTPSNKVTEKGKYVELRCDPISGHTALYWYRQSLGQGPEFLIYFQGTGAADDSGLPNDRFFAVRPEGSVSTLKIQRTERGDSAVYLCASSLGASGGMVFGPGTRLTVL.

CDR3 DNA sequence: TGTGCCAGCAGCTTGGAGGACACAGATACGCAGTATTTT. Amino acid sequence: CASSLEDTDTQYF. The chain links TRBV13 to TRBJ2-3; TRBD2 might be the D (5 bases). V lost 3 bases, J lost 2 bases, and 6 bases lay in between. Germline lookup yields CDR1 PRHDT and CDR2 FYEKMQ (reference sequence). This CDR3 comprises 13 residues.

The chain links TRBV3-1 (or the pseudogene TRBV3-2) to TRBJ1-5; D remains ambiguous. CDR3 length: 13 residues. Trimming took 4 bases from V and 3 from J, leaving 7 bases between them. Germline-derived CDR1 and CDR2 are LGHDT and YNNKEL (reference sequence). The CDR3 region is CASSPESNQPQHF. In DNA form, the CDR3 reads TGTGCCAGCAGCCCGGAGTCCAATCAGCCCCAGCATTTT.

The chain uses TRBV18 and TRBJ2-5, with D possibly being TRBD2 (6 bases). Germline V lookup: CDR1 KGHSH, CDR2 LQKENI. Trimming cost V 5 bases and J 0 bases, with 10 bases left between them. The CDR3 loop spans 14 amino acids. The CDR3, as DNA: TGTGCCAGCTCAGTTGGGGGGAACCAAGAGACCCAGTACTTC. Encoded protein: CASSVGGNQETQYF.

The chain recombines TRBV11-2 with TRBJ2-3; 7 bases fit TRBD2. The V gene's germline CDR1 is SGHAT and CDR2 FQNNGV. V dropped 4 bases and J dropped 2; count of bases not matched to a gene: 6. CDR3 length equals 15 residues. The CDR3 region has the DNA TGTGCCAGCAGCTCCCTGACTAGCCTCACAGATACGCAGTATTTT. As protein: CASSSLTSLTDTQYF.

V is TRBV29-1 and J is TRBJ1-5; D gene ambiguous. V lost 6 bases and J lost 2, with 11 bases in between. This CDR3 has 13 amino acids. Germline loops: CDR1 SQVTM, CDR2 ANQGSEA. In DNA form, the CDR3 reads TGCAGCGTGTATGAGGGAGGCAATCAGCCCCAGCATTTT. This translates into CSVYEGGNQPQHF.

This chain uses TRBV6-1 with TRBJ1-2, with TRBD1 matching 9 bases. The CDR3 covers 15 residues. Germline lookup yields CDR1 MNHNS and CDR2 SASEGT. J lost 6 bases, V lost 2 bases, and 7 bases had no gene match. The CDR3 protein is CASSELTGGFNGYTF. CDR3 in DNA: TGTGCCAGCAGTGAACTCACAGGGGGCTTCAATGGCTACACCTTC.

The chain links TRBV7-9 to TRBJ2-1, with 10 bases that match TRBD2. The CDR3 spans 16 residues. The V gene end was trimmed by 2 bases and the J gene end by 4 bases; junction bases not matched to a gene: 5. Germline lookup yields CDR1 SEHNR and CDR2 FQNEAQ (reference sequence). This CDR3 is CASSLRSGGAYNEQFF. CDR3 nucleotide sequence: TGTGCCAGCAGCTTACGGAGCGGGGGGGCTTACAATGAGCAGTTCTTC.

V gene TRBV29-1 combines with J gene TRBJ2-1; tentative D call: TRBD1 (6 bases). Trimming stripped 6 bases from V and 9 bases from J, with 24 bases between. Germline CDR1 reads SQVTM; CDR2 reads ANQGSEA. The CDR3 is 15 amino acids. The CDR3: CSVATGPPGNSEQFF. For the CDR3, the DNA is TGCAGCGTCGCCACAGGGCCTCCCGGGAATAGTGAGCAGTTCTTC.

V is TRBV27 and J is TRBJ1-5; TRBD1 is a possible D gene (5 bases). The V end lost 2 bases, the J end lost 3 bases, and 8 bases lay between the germline ends. The germline V gene has CDR1 MNHEY and CDR2 SMNVEV (reference sequence). This CDR3 contains 14 residues. CDR3 amino acids: CASSLGGNNQPQHF. CDR3 nucleotides: TGTGCCAGCAGTTTAGGGGGGAACAATCAGCCCCAGCATTTT.

V is TRBV9 and J is TRBJ1-1; D perhaps matches TRBD1 (5 bases). Germline assignment: CDR1 SGDLS and CDR2 YYNGEE. Between the trimmed V and J ends, which lost 0 bases and 6 bases, there was a span of 15 bases. This CDR3 is 15 amino acids long. CDR3 sequence (DNA): TGTGCCAGCAGCGTAGGGGGGGAGCCGTATGCTGAAGCTTTCTTT. It translates to CASSVGGEPYAEAFF.

The chain employs TRBV6-5 and TRBJ2-7; TRBD1 might be the D (6 bases). This CDR3 contains 13 residues. Germline-derived CDR1 and CDR2 are MNHEY and SVGAGI. V lost 10 bases, J lost 0 bases, and 13 bases lay in between. The CDR3 sequence: CATADRSSYEQYF. The CDR3 DNA reads as TGTGCCACCGCGGACAGAAGCTCCTACGAGCAGTACTTC.

V gene TRBV5-6 combines with J gene TRBJ1-2, with 7 bases fitting TRBD1. CDR1 SGHDT and CDR2 YYEEEE come from the germline V gene. The CDR3 has 16 residues. With V trimmed by 0 bases and J by 0 bases, 5 bases remained unmatched. The CDR3 protein is CASSLERQGANYGYTF. The CDR3 DNA is TGTGCCAGCAGCTTGGAGAGACAGGGCGCTAACTATGGCTACACCTTC.

V usage is TRBV18 and J usage is TRBJ1-1; 7 bases are a match to TRBD1. The CDR3 consists of 19 residues. With V trimmed by 3 bases and J by 1 base, 17 bases remained unmatched. Germline CDR1 and CDR2: KGHSH and LQKENI. The CDR3 nucleotides read TGTGCCAGCTCACCGACCACAGGGGCGGGATATATAGGGAACACTGAAGCTTTCTTT. Protein sequence: CASSPTTGAGYIGNTEAFF.

The V and J genes are TRBV4-1 and TRBJ2-3; no clear D gene. CDR1 is MGHRA, CDR2 YSYEKL, per germline. The germline V and J ends were trimmed by 0 bases and 0 bases, with 10 bases remaining between them. This CDR3 comprises 16 residues. The CDR3 DNA sequence: TGCGCCAGCAGCCAAGATGTAGCTTACAGCACAGATACGCAGTATTTT. It yields the protein CASSQDVAYSTDTQYF.

The genes are TRBV30 and TRBJ2-3, with TRBD2 as a possible D gene (7 bases). There are 14 residues in the CDR3. The V gene lost 2 bases and the J gene lost 2 bases, with 11 bases spanning the gap. Germline-derived CDR1 and CDR2 are GTSNPN and SVGIG (reference sequence). CDR3 sequence: CAWSQRGATDTQYF. For the CDR3, the DNA is TGTGCCTGGAGTCAACGGGGGGCCACAGATACGCAGTATTTT.